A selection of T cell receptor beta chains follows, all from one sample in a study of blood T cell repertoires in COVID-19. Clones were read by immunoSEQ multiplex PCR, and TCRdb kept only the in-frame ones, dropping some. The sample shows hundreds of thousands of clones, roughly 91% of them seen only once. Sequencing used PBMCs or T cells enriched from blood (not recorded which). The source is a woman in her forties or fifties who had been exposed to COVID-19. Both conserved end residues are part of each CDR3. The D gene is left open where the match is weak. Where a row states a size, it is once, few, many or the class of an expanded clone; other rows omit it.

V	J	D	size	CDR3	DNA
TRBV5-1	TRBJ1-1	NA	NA	CASSLDGGANTEAFF	TGCGCCAGCAGCTTGGACGGGGGGGCGAACACTGAAGCTTTCTTT
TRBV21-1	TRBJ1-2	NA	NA	CASSKWTGSYGYTF	TGTGCCAGCAGCAAATGGACAGGATCGTATGGCTACACCTTC
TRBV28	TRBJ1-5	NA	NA	CASKISGGSNQPQHF	TGTGCCAGCAAAATATCAGGAGGGAGTAATCAGCCCCAGCATTTT
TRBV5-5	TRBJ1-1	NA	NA	CASSLDWANTEAFF	TGTGCCAGCAGCTTGGATTGGGCAAACACTGAAGCTTTCTTT
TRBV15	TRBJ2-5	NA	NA	CATSRELRRETQYF	TGTGCCACCAGCAGGGAGCTCCGCCGAGAGACCCAGTACTTC
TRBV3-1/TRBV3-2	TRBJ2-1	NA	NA	CASSGSIIGPAYNEQFF	TGTGCCAGCAGCGGGAGTATTATAGGGCCCGCCTACAATGAGCAGTTCTTC
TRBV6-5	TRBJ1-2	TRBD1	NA	CASQAPGTGGRGYTF	TGTGCCAGCCAAGCGCCCGGGACAGGGGGCCGTGGCTACACCTTC
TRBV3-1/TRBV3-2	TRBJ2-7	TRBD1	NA	CASSPDRVYEQYF	TGTGCCAGCAGTCCCGACAGGGTCTACGAGCAGTACTTC
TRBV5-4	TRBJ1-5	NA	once	CASSFGGIVGQPQHF	TGTGCCAGCAGCTTCGGGGGGATCGTTGGTCAGCCCCAGCATTTT
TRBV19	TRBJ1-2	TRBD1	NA	CASSRHGQEANYGYTF	TGTGCCAGTAGTAGACACGGACAGGAAGCTAACTATGGCTACACCTTC
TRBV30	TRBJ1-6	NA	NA	CAWSVQLLNSPLHF	TGTGCCTGGAGTGTACAGCTGCTTAATTCACCCCTCCACTTT
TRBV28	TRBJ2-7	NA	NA	CASSFGLYYEQYF	TGTGCCAGCAGTTTTGGACTCTACTACGAGCAGTACTTC
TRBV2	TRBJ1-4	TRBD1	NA	CASSVVEGAQKLFF	TGTGCCAGCAGTGTGGTTGAGGGGGCGCAAAAACTGTTTTTT
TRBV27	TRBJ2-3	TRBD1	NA	CASSTDRVADTQYF	TGTGCCAGCAGTACGGACAGGGTGGCAGATACGCAGTATTTT
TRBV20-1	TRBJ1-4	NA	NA	CSASFVFGTATNEKLFF	TGCAGTGCTAGTTTCGTGTTCGGGACTGCAACTAATGAAAAACTGTTTTTT
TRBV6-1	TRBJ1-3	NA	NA	CASSELGGRSGNTIYF	TGTGCCAGCAGTGAACTTGGGGGCAGATCTGGAAACACCATATATTTT
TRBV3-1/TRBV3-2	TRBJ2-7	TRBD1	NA	CASSQRTGGYEQYF	TGTGCCAGCAGCCAACGGACAGGGGGCTACGAGCAGTACTTC
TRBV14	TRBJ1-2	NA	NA	CASSHWGQGSLYTF	TGTGCCAGCAGCCACTGGGGTCAGGGCTCACTCTACACCTTC
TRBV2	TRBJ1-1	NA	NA	CASTRDRNTEAFF	TGTGCCAGCACCCGGGATAGGAACACTGAAGCTTTCTTT
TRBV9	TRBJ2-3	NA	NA	CASSENPIEGGAVFGDTQYF	TGTGCCAGCAGCGAGAATCCCATTGAAGGGGGGGCCGTATTTGGAGATACGCAGTATTTT
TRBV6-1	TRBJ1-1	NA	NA	CASSEVGGDTEAFF	TGTGCCAGCAGTGAAGTGGGAGGAGACACTGAAGCTTTCTTT
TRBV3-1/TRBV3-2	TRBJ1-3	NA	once	CASSPGNPSGNTIYF	TGTGCCAGCAGCCCAGGGAATCCGTCTGGAAACACCATATATTTT
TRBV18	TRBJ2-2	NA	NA	CASSPGHAANTGELFF	TGTGCCAGCTCACCGGGACACGCAGCGAACACCGGGGAGCTGTTTTTT
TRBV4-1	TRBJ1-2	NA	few	CASSHAPGGDYGYTF	TGCGCCAGCAGCCACGCCCCTGGGGGGGACTATGGCTACACCTTC
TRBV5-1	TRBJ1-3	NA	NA	CASSLGGSNSGNTIYF	TGCGCCAGCAGCTTGGGAGGCAGCAACTCTGGAAACACCATATATTTT
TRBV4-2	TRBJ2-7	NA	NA	CASSQDYGGRNEQYF	TGTGCCAGCAGCCAAGATTACGGGGGTCGGAACGAGCAGTACTTC
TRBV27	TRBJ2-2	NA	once	CASRQGPLTGELFF	TGTGCCAGCAGGCAGGGCCCACTCACCGGGGAGCTGTTTTTT
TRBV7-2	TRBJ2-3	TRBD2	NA	CASSFQGGGRTDTQYF	TGTGCCAGCAGCTTTCAGGGCGGGGGGCGAACAGATACGCAGTATTTT
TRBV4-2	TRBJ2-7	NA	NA	CASSQYTAGAGPAQYF	TGTGCCAGCAGCCAATATACGGCGGGGGCCGGTCCGGCGCAGTACTTC
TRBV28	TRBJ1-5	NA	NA	CASSPQGSNQPQHF	TGTGCCAGCAGTCCCCAGGGGAGCAATCAGCCCCAGCATTTT
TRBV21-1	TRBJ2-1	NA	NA	CASSKAKVGTVSANNEQFF	TGTGCCAGCAGCAAAGCTAAGGTAGGGACAGTTTCGGCCAACAATGAGCAGTTCTTC
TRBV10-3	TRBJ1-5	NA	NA	CAISELAPSSNQPQHF	TGTGCCATCAGTGAACTCGCCCCATCTAGCAATCAGCCCCAGCATTTT
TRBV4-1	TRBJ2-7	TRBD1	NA	CASSQIPGTGPYEQYF	TGCGCCAGCAGCCAGATCCCCGGGACAGGCCCCTACGAGCAGTACTTC
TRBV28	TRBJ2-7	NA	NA	CASSLRYNQQYF	TGTGCCAGCAGTTTACGGTATAACCAGCAGTACTTC
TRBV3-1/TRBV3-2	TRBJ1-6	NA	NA	CASSQDSGYSPLHF	TGTGCCAGCAGCCAAGACTCGGGGTATTCACCCCTCCACTTT
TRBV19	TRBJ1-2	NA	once	CASSIERLRIDGYTF	TGTGCCAGTAGTATAGAGAGACTCCGCATCGATGGCTACACCTTC
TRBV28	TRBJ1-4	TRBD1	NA	CASSSLSSGGFNRGEKLFF	TGTGCCAGCAGTTCTCTATCGTCAGGGGGATTTAATCGGGGCGAAAAACTGTTTTTT
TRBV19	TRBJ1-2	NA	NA	CASSSPSTGINGYTF	TGTGCCAGTAGTTCTCCCTCCACAGGGATTAATGGCTACACCTTC
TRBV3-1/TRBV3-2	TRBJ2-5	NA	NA	CASSQEGAGETQYF	TGTGCCAGCAGCCAAGAGGGGGCTGGAGAGACCCAGTACTTC
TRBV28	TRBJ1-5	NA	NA	CASRGGNQPQHF	TGTGCCAGCAGGGGAGGGAATCAGCCCCAGCATTTT
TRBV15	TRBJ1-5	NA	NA	CATSQSGQGFWNQPQHF	TGTGCCACCAGCCAGTCGGGTCAGGGGTTTTGGAATCAGCCCCAGCATTTT
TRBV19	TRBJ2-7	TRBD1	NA	CASSIGWGGQGDYEQYF	TGTGCCAGTAGTATTGGCTGGGGGGGACAGGGTGACTACGAGCAGTACTTC
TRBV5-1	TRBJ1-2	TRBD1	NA	CASSFSRDSYGYTF	TGCGCCAGCAGCTTCTCCAGGGACAGCTATGGCTACACCTTC
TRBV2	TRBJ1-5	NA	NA	CASSEGRSGQPQHF	TGTGCCAGCAGTGAGGGCAGGTCAGGTCAGCCCCAGCATTTT